The rows below give T cell receptor beta chains drawn from one sample of a study of T cell repertoires in cytomegalovirus infection. What these receptors recognize is not known. Via MiXCR, TCRdb re-called the reads, giving one row per CDR3 protein. The sample includes about 920,000 distinct CDR3 sequences, around 30% of them seen just once. The source was cultured CD8+ T cells from PBMCs, collected from culture after CMV antigen stimulation. The receptor set was obtained from a human donor in good health (CMV status not recorded). Some clones in this sample may be carry-over from other donors' samples. Both conserved end residues are part of each CDR3. A D gene is named only where the DNA matches it firmly. Expanded clones are given a class, and other clones once, few, many or no size at all.

TRBJ1-2	-	-	TRBV5-5	CASSVRTHYGYTF	TGTGCCAGCAGCGTACGGACTCACTATGGCTACACCTTC
TRBJ1-1	-	-	TRBV20-1	CSARSGTEAFF	TGCAGTGCTAGATCCGGTACTGAAGCTTTCTTT
TRBJ1-2	-	TRBD1	TRBV7-9	CASSLTDRVVYGYTF	TGTGCCAGCAGCTTGACGGACAGGGTGGTCTATGGCTACACCTTC
TRBJ1-5	-	TRBD1	TRBV6-2/TRBV6-3	CASSYDRGPNQPQHF	TGTGCCAGCAGCTACGACAGGGGGCCCAATCAGCCCCAGCATTTT
TRBJ2-7	-	TRBD2	TRBV27	CASSHYGGGSYEQYF	TGTGCCAGCAGTCATTACGGGGGGGGCTCCTACGAGCAGTACTTC
TRBJ1-2	-	-	TRBV6-1	CASSPQGTLYGYTF	TGTGCCAGCAGCCCCCAGGGGACCCTCTATGGCTACACCTTC
TRBJ2-1	-	-	TRBV20-1	CSARGRLETYNEQFF	TGCAGTGCTAGAGGTAGGCTAGAAACCTACAATGAGCAGTTCTTC
TRBJ1-2	many	-	TRBV7-2	CASSFPGPGYGYTF	TGTGCCAGCAGCTTTCCAGGGCCGGGGTATGGCTACACCTTC
TRBJ1-2	-	-	TRBV2	CASRGTAHGYTF	TGTGCCAGCAGAGGGACGGCCCATGGCTACACCTTC
TRBJ2-1	many	TRBD1	TRBV12-3/TRBV12-4	CASSVTGTGENEQFF	TGTGCCAGCAGTGTTACTGGGACAGGGGAAAATGAGCAGTTCTTC
TRBJ2-5	-	TRBD2	TRBV6-5	CASSPAAGGPETQYF	TGTGCCAGCAGTCCCGCAGCGGGGGGGCCAGAGACCCAGTACTTC
TRBJ1-1	-	-	TRBV11-1	CASSQDGGRALNTEAFF	TGTGCCAGCAGTCAAGACGGGGGAAGGGCCCTGAACACTGAAGCTTTCTTT
TRBJ2-1	-	-	TRBV5-1	CASSSSEVLIYNEQFF	TGCGCCAGCAGCTCATCTGAGGTCTTGATTTACAATGAGCAGTTCTTC
TRBJ1-1	-	-	TRBV12-3/TRBV12-4	CASGYYDEAFF	TGTGCCAGCGGTTATTACGATGAAGCTTTCTTT
TRBJ1-2	-	-	TRBV7-9	CASSPGWGADIYYGYTF	TGTGCCAGCAGCCCTGGGTGGGGGGCTGACATCTACTATGGCTACACCTTC
TRBJ2-2	-	TRBD1	TRBV4-1	CASSLSGSRGSTGELFF	TGCGCCAGCAGCCTATCAGGGAGCAGGGGGAGCACCGGGGAGCTGTTTTTT
TRBJ1-1	-	-	TRBV6-5	CASSYIPVNTEAFF	TGTGCCAGCAGTTACATTCCAGTGAACACTGAAGCTTTCTTT
TRBJ1-1	few	TRBD1	TRBV7-6	CASSLVGQGEWGNTEAFF	TGTGCCAGCAGCTTAGTTGGACAGGGGGAGTGGGGAAACACTGAAGCTTTCTTT
TRBJ1-1	few	-	TRBV20-1	CSLSRMLAFF	TGCAGCTTGAGTCGCATGTTGGCTTTCTTT
TRBJ1-1	-	-	TRBV6-2/TRBV6-3	CASERGDSPNTEAFF	TGTGCCAGCGAGCGGGGAGACAGCCCGAACACTGAAGCTTTCTTT
TRBJ2-5	-	-	TRBV14	CASSQAQGLIETQYF	TGTGCCAGCAGCCAAGCACAGGGCTTGATTGAGACCCAGTACTTC
TRBJ2-3	many	TRBD2	TRBV6-1	CASSPGGGTDTQYF	TGTGCCAGCAGCCCGGGGGGGGGCACAGATACGCAGTATTTT
TRBJ2-1	-	TRBD2	TRBV3-1	CASRLAGLQFF	TGTGCCAGCAGACTAGCGGGGTTACAGTTCTTC
TRBJ1-2	few	-	TRBV12-3/TRBV12-4	CASSAAVGLYGYTF	TGTGCCAGCAGCGCAGCGGTCGGGCTCTATGGCTACACCTTC
TRBJ1-2	-	-	TRBV20-1	CSARDHSRPYGYTF	TGCAGTGCTAGAGATCACAGTAGACCCTATGGCTACACCTTC
TRBJ2-1	few	-	TRBV7-9	CASSHPVGREQFF	TGTGCCAGCAGCCATCCTGTCGGGCGTGAGCAGTTCTTC
TRBJ1-1	-	TRBD1	TRBV12-3/TRBV12-4	CASSFWTTGVAEAFF	TGTGCCAGCAGTTTTTGGACGACAGGGGTCGCTGAAGCTTTCTTT
TRBJ1-1	-	TRBD1	TRBV6-6	CASCTGALDEAFF	TGTGCCAGCTGTACAGGGGCCTTAGATGAAGCTTTCTTT
TRBJ1-5	-	-	TRBV27	CASRRQGKSNQPQHF	TGTGCCAGCAGACGTCAGGGGAAGAGCAATCAGCCCCAGCATTTT
TRBJ1-2	few	TRBD1	TRBV27	CASSDSGQGDYGYTF	TGTGCCAGCAGTGACTCGGGACAGGGGGACTATGGCTACACCTTC
TRBJ1-2	few	TRBD1	TRBV4-1	CASSQSSGTDNYGYTF	TGCGCCAGCAGCCAGAGTTCCGGGACAGACAACTATGGCTACACCTTC
TRBJ2-3	few	-	TRBV12-3/TRBV12-4	CASSTPVARGDTDTQYF	TGTGCCAGCAGTACCCCGGTTGCCAGGGGTGACACAGATACGCAGTATTTT
TRBJ2-1	-	-	TRBV5-6	CASSPPYYNEQFF	TGTGCCAGCAGCCCCCCTTACTACAATGAGCAGTTCTTC
TRBJ2-3	-	-	TRBV7-9	CASSFGHSTDTQYF	TGTGCCAGCAGCTTTGGACATAGCACAGATACGCAGTATTTT
TRBJ2-1	few	-	TRBV7-9	CASDPDEDNEQFF	TGTGCCAGCGATCCAGACGAGGACAATGAGCAGTTCTTC
TRBJ2-3	-	TRBD2	TRBV7-8	CASSGPASGGGDTQYF	TGTGCCAGCAGCGGGCCGGCTAGCGGGGGAGGAGATACGCAGTATTTT
TRBJ2-2	-	TRBD2	TRBV5-5	CASSEAGVNTGELFF	TGTGCCAGCAGCGAAGCGGGGGTCAACACCGGGGAGCTGTTTTTT
TRBJ2-7	many	TRBD2	TRBV7-2	CASSSRLTSGLYEQYF	TGTGCCAGCAGCTCGAGATTGACTAGCGGACTCTACGAGCAGTACTTC
TRBJ2-1	-	TRBD2	TRBV7-6	CASSAGLAGAHNEQFF	TGTGCCAGCAGCGCAGGACTAGCGGGGGCCCACAATGAGCAGTTCTTC
TRBJ1-2	-	-	TRBV20-1	CSASNPRGVSYGYTF	TGCAGTGCTAGTAATCCCCGGGGAGTTAGCTATGGCTACACCTTC
TRBJ1-5	-	-	TRBV19	CASSSMGAVQHF	TGTGCCAGTAGCTCCATGGGGGCGGTCCAGCATTTT
TRBJ2-7	-	TRBD2	TRBV4-1	CASSQELAGVSYEQYF	TGCGCCAGCAGCCAAGAACTAGCGGGGGTCTCCTACGAGCAGTACTTC
TRBJ1-6	-	-	TRBV4-3	CASSQTPGRGNSPLHF	TGCGCCAGCAGCCAAACCCCCGGGAGGGGTAATTCACCCCTCCACTTT
TRBJ1-1	-	-	TRBV27	CASSGALNTEAFF	TGTGCCAGCAGCGGGGCCCTGAACACTGAAGCTTTCTTT
TRBJ1-2	few	-	TRBV2	CASGPTPTGTNTYGYTF	TGTGCCAGCGGACCCACTCCAACCGGGACCAACACCTATGGCTACACCTTC
TRBJ2-3	-	-	TRBV12-5	CASGLAPGVTDTQYF	TGTGCTAGTGGTTTGGCCCCCGGGGTAACAGATACGCAGTATTTT
TRBJ1-2	-	-	TRBV19	CASTFLSDYGYTF	TGTGCCAGTACCTTCCTATCCGACTATGGCTACACCTTC
TRBJ2-6	few	-	TRBV15	CATSGTGLAGANVLTF	TGTGCCACCAGCGGTACAGGGCTGGCTGGGGCCAACGTCCTGACTTTC
TRBJ1-3	many	TRBD1	TRBV5-6	CASSVTGGNTIYF	TGTGCCAGCAGCGTGACAGGGGGCAACACCATATATTTT
TRBJ1-2	-	-	TRBV29-1	CSQWSPYGYTF	TGCAGCCAGTGGAGTCCCTATGGCTACACCTTC